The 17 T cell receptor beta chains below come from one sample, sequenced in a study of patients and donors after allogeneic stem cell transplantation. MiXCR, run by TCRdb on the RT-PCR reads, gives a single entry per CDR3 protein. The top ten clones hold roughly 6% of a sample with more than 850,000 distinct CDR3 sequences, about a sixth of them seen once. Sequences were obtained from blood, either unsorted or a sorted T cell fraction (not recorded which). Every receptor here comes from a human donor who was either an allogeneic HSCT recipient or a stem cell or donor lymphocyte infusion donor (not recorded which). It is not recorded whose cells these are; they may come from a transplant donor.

The CDR3 protein is CATSRDLMNTIYF. The CDR3 nucleotides are TGTGCCACCAGCAGAGATCTTATGAACACCATATATTTT. The chain combines TRBV15 with TRBJ1-3; no clear D. Per the germline V gene, CDR1 is LNHNV and CDR2 is YYDKDF (reference sequence). The CDR3 is made up of 13 amino acids. The germline V and J ends were trimmed by 0 bases and 7 bases, with 7 bases remaining between them.

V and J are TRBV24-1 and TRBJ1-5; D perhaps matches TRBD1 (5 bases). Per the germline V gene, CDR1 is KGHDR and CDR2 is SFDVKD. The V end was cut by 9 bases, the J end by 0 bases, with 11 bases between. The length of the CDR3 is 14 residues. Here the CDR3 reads CATSGGNSNQPQHF. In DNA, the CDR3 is TGTGCCACCTCCGGGGGGAATAGCAATCAGCCCCAGCATTTT.

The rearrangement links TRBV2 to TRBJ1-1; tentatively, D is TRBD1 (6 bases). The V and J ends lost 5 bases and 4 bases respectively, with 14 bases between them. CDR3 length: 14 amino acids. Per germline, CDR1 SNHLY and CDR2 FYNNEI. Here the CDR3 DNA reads TGTGCCAGCAGTTCACAGGGTGTAGGCACTGAAGCTTTCTTT. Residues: CASSSQGVGTEAFF.

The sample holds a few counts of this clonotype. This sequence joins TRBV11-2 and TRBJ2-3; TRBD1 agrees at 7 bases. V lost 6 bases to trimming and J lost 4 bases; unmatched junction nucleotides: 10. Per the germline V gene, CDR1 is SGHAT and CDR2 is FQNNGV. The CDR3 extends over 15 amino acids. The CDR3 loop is CASSQTGEFADTQYF. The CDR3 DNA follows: TGTGCCAGCAGTCAAACAGGGGAGTTCGCAGATACGCAGTATTTT.

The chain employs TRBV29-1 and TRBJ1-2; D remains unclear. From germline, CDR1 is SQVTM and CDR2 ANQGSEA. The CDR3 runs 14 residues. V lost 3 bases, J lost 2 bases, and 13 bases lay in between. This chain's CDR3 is CSVEMGLGNYGYTF. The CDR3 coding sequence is TGCAGCGTTGAGATGGGCCTTGGGAACTATGGCTACACCTTC.

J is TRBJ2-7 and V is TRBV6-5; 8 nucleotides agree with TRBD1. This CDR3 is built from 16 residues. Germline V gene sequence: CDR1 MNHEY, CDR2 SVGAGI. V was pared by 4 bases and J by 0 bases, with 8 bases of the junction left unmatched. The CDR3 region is CASSSRTGYSSYEQYF. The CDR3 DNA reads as TGTGCCAGCAGTTCCCGGACAGGGTATTCCTCCTACGAGCAGTACTTC.

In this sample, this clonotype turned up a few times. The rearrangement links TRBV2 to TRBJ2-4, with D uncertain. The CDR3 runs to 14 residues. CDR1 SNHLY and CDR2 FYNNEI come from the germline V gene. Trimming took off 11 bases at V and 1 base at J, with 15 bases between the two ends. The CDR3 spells CAGRAVEAKNIQYF. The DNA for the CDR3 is TGTGCCGGAAGAGCCGTTGAGGCCAAAAACATTCAGTACTTC.

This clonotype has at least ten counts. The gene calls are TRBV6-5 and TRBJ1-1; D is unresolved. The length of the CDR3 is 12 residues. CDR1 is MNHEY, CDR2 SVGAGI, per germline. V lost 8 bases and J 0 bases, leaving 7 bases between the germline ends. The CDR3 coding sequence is TGTGCCAGCGGACGGCTGAACACTGAAGCTTTCTTT. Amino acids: CASGRLNTEAFF.

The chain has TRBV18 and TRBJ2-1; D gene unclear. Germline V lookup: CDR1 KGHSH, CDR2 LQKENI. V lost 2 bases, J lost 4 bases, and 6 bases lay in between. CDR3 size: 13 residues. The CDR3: CASSPGEYNEQFF. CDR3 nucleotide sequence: TGTGCCAGCTCACCAGGAGAGTACAATGAGCAGTTCTTC.

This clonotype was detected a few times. Here the CDR3 reads CASSSRWAGAEKLFF. In nucleotides, the CDR3 is TGTGCCAGCAGTAGTCGTTGGGCAGGGGCCGAAAAACTGTTTTTT. The V gene is TRBV2, the J gene TRBJ1-4; TRBD1 might be the D (6 bases). This CDR3 spans 15 amino acids. Trimming took off 5 bases at V and 8 bases at J, with 18 bases between the two ends. Germline CDR1 reads SNHLY; CDR2 reads FYNNEI.

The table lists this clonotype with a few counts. CDR3 sequence (DNA): TGCAGCGTGGGCAGGGATGGTGGAACTGGAAACACCATATATTTT. Residues: CSVGRDGGTGNTIYF. The chain joins TRBV29-1 to TRBJ1-3, with a weak D call TRBD1 (5 bases). This CDR3 contains 15 residues. Germline-derived CDR1 and CDR2 are SQVTM and ANQGSEA. The V and J ends lost 6 bases and 2 bases respectively, with 17 bases between them.

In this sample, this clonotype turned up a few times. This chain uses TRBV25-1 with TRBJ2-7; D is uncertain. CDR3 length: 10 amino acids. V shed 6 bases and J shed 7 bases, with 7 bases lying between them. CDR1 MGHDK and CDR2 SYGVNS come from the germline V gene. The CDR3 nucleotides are TGTGCCAGCAGAGGTTCGGAGCAGTACTTC. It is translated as CASRGSEQYF.

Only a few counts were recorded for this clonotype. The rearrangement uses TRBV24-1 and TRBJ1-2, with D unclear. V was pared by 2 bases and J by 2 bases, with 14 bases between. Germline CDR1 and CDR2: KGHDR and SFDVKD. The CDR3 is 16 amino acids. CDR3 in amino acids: CATSDWTDQQNYGYTF. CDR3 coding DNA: TGTGCCACCAGTGATTGGACCGACCAGCAGAACTATGGCTACACCTTC.

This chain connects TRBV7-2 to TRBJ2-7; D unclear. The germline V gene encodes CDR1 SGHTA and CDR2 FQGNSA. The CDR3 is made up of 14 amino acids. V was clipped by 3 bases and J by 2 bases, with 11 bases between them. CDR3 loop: CASSFGIYPYEQYF. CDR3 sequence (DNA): TGTGCCAGCAGCTTCGGCATATATCCCTACGAGCAGTACTTC.

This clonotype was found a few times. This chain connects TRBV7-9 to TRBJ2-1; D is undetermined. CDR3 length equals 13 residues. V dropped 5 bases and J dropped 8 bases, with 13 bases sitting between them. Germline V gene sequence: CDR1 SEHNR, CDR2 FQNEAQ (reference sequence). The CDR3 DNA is TGTGCCAGCAGCATCCGACTGGGCGATGAGCAGTTCTTC. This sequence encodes CASSIRLGDEQFF.

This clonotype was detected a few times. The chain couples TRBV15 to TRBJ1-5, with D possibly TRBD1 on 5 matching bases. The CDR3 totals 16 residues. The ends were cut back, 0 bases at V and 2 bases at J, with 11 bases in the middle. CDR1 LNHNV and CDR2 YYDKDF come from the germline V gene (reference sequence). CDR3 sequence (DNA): TGTGCCACCAGCAGAGACAGGGCCATCGGCAATCAGCCCCAGCATTTT. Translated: CATSRDRAIGNQPQHF.

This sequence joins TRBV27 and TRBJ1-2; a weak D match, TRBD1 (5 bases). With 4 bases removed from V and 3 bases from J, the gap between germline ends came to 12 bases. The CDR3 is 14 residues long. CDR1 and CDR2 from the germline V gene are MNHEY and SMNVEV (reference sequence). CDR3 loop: CASSSQLGDYGYTF. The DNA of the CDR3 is TGTGCCAGCAGTTCCCAGTTGGGGGACTATGGCTACACCTTC.